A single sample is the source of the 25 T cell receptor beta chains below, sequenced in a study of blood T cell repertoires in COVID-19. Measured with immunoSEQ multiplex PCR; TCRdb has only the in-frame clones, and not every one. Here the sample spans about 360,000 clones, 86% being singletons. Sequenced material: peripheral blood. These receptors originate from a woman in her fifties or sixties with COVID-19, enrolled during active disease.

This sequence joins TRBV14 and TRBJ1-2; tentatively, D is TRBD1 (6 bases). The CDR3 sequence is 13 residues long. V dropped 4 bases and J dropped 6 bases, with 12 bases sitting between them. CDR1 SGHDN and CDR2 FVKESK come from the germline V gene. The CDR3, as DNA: TGTGCCAGCAGCCCACGTAGGGGGAATGGCTACACCTTC. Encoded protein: CASSPRRGNGYTF.

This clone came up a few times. CDR3 sequence (DNA): TGTGCCAGCAGCCAGGGAACCGGGACAGGGGGAGAGACCCAGTACTTC. Translation: CASSQGTGTGGETQYF. The chain joins TRBV14 to TRBJ2-5; 11 bases match TRBD1. The CDR3 has 16 amino acids. Trimming cost V 3 bases and J 4 bases; bases outside gene matches: 7. CDR1 and CDR2 (germline): SGHDN, FVKESK.

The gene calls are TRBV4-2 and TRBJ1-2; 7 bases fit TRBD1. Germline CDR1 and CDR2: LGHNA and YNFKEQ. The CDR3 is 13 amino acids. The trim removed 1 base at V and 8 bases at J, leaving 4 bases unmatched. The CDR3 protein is CASSQGSGGGYTF. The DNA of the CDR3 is TGTGCCAGCAGCCAAGGATCAGGGGGAGGCTACACCTTC.

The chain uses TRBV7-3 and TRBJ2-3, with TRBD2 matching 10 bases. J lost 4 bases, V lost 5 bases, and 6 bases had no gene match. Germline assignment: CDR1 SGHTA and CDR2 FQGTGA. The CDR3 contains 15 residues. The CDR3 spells CASSLSGGQADTQYF. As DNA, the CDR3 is TGTGCCAGCAGCCTTAGCGGGGGGCAGGCAGATACGCAGTATTTT.

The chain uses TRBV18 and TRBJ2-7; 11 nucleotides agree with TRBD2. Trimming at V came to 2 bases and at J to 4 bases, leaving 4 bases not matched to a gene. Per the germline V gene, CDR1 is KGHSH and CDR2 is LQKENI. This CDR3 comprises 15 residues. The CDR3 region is CASSPTTSGGYEQYF. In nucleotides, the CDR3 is TGTGCCAGCTCACCAACCACTAGCGGGGGTTACGAGCAGTACTTC.

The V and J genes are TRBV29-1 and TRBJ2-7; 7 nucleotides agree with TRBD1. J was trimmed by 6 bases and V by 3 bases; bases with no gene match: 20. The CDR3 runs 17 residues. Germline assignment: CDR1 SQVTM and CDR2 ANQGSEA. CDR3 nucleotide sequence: TGCAGCGTTGAGGTACAGGGGTCGGGATCCCCCCCCGGCGAGCAGTACTTC. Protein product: CSVEVQGSGSPPGEQYF.

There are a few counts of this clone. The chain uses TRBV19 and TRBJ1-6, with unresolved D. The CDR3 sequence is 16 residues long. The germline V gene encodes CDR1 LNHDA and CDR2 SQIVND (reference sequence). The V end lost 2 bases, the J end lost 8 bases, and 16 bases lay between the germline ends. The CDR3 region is CASSITVVEGDSPLHF. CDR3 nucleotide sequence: TGTGCCAGTAGTATAACTGTGGTCGAGGGCGATTCACCCCTCCACTTT. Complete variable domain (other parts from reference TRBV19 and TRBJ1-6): DGGITQSPKYLFRKEGQNVTLSCEQNLNHDAMYWYRQDPGQGLRLIYYSQIVNDFQKGDIAEGYSVSREKKESFPLTVTSAQKNPTAFYLCASSITVVEGDSPLHFGNGTRLTVT.

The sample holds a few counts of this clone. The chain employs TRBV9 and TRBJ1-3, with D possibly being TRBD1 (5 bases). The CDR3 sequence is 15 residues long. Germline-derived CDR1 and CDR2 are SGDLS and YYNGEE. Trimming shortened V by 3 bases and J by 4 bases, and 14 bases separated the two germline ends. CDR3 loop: CASSGGHLSGNTIYF. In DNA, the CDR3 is TGTGCCAGCAGCGGAGGACACTTGTCGGGAAACACCATATATTTT.

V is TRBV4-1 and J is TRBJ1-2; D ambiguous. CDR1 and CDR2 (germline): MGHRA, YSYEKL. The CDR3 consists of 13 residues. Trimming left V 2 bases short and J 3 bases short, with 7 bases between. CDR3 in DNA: TGCGCCAGCAGCCAACTCGGGGACTATGGCTACACCTTC. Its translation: CASSQLGDYGYTF.

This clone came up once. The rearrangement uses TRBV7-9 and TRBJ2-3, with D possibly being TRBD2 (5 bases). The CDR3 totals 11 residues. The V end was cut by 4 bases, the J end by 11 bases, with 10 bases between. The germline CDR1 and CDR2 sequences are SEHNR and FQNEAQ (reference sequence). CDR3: CASSSLAGQYF. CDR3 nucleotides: TGTGCCAGCAGCTCCCTGGCGGGGCAGTATTTT.

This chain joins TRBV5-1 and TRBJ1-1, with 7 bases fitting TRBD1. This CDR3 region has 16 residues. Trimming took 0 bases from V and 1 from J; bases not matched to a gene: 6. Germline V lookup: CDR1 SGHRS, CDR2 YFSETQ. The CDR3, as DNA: TGCGCCAGCAGCTTGGCCTGGGGACAGCGGAACACTGAAGCTTTCTTT. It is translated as CASSLAWGQRNTEAFF.

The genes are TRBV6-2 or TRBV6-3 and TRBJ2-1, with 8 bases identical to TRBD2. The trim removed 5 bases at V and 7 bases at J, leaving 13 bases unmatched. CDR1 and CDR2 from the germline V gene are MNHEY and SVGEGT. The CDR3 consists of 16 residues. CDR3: CASSIPGSGVGNEQFF. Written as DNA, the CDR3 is TGTGCCAGCAGTATTCCGGGTAGCGGGGTGGGTAATGAGCAGTTCTTC.

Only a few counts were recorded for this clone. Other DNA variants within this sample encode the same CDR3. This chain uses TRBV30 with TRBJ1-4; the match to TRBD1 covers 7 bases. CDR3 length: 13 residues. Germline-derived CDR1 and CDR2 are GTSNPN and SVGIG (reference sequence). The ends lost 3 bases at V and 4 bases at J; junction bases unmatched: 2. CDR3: CAWSGTVNEKLFF. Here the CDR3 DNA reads TGTGCCTGGAGCGGGACAGTTAATGAAAAACTGTTTTTT.

The CDR3 reads CASSYLNEETQYF. For the CDR3, the DNA is TGTGCCAGCAGTTACCTAAACGAGGAGACCCAGTACTTC. The chain links TRBV6-5 to TRBJ2-5; unclear D gene. The CDR3 is made up of 13 amino acids. CDR1 MNHEY and CDR2 SVGAGI come from the germline V gene. Trimming took 2 bases from V and 5 from J, leaving 9 bases between them.

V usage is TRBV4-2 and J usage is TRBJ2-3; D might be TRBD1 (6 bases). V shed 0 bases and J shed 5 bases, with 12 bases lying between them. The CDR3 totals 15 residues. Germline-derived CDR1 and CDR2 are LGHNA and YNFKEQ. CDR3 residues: CASSQDPQGQDTQYF. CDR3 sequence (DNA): TGTGCCAGCAGCCAAGATCCACAGGGTCAAGATACGCAGTATTTT.

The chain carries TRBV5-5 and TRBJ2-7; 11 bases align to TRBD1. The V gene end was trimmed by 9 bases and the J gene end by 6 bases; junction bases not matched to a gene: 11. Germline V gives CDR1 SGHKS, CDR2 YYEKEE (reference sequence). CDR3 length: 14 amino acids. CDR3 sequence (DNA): TGTGCCACCAAAGGGACAGGGGGATCCCTCGAGCAGTACTTC. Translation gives CATKGTGGSLEQYF.

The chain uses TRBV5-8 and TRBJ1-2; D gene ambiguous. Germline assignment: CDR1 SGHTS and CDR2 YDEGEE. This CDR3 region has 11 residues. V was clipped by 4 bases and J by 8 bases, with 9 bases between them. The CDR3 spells CASSRTEGYTF. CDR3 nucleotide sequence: TGTGCCAGCAGCCGTACGGAGGGCTACACCTTC.

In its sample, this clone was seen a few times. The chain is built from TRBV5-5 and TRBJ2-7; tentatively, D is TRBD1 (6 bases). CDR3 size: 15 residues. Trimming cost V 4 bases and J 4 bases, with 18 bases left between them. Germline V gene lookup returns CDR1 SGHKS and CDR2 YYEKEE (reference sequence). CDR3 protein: CASSAALAGAYEQYF. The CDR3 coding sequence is TGTGCCAGCAGCGCGGCGTTAGCAGGGGCGTACGAGCAGTACTTC. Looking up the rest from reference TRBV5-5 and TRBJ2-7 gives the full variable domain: DAGVTQSPTHLIKTRGQQVTLRCSPISGHKSVSWYQQVLGQGPQFIFQYYEKEERGRGNFPDRFSARQFPNYSSELNVNALLLGDSALYLCASSAALAGAYEQYFGPGTRLTVT.

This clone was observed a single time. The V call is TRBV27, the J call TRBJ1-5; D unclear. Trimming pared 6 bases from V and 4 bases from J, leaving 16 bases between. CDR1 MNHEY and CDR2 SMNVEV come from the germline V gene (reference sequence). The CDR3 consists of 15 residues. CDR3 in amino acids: CASSPTWQANQPQHF. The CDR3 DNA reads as TGTGCCAGCAGCCCTACGTGGCAGGCTAATCAGCCCCAGCATTTT.

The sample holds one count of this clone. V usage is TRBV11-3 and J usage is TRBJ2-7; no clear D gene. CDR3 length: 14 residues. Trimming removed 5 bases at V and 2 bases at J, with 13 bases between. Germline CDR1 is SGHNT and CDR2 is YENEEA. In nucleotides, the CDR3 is TGTGCCAGCAGCGGGCCCCGCTCTCCCTACGAGCAGTACTTC. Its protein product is CASSGPRSPYEQYF. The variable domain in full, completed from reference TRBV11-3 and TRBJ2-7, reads EAGVVQSPRYKIIEKKQPVAFWCNPISGHNTLYWYLQNLGQGPELLIRYENEEAVDDSQLPKDRFSAERLKGVDSTLKIQPAELGDSAVYLCASSGPRSPYEQYFGPGTRLTVT.

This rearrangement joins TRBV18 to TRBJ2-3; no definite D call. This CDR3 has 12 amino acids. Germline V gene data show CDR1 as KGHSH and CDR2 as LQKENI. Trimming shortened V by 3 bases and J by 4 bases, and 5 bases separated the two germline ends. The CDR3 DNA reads TGTGCCAGCTCACCCACTGCAGATACGCAGTATTTT. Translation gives CASSPTADTQYF. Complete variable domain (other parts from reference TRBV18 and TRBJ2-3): NAGVMQNPRHLVRRRGQEARLRCSPMKGHSHVYWYRQLPEEGLKFMVYLQKENIIDESGMPKERFSAEFPKEGPSILRIQQVVRGDSAAYFCASSPTADTQYFGPGTRLTVL.

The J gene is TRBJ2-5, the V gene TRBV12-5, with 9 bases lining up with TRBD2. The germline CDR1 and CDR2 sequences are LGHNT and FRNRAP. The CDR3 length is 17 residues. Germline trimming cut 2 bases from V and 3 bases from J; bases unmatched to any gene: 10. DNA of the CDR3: TGTGCTAGTGGTTTGCCCACGCGGGGGGGCTTAGAAGAGACCCAGTACTTC. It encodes CASGLPTRGGLEETQYF. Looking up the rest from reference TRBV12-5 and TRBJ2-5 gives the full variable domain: DARVTQTPRHKVTEMGQEVTMRCQPILGHNTVFWYRQTMMQGLELLAYFRNRAPLDDSGMPKDRFSAEMPDATLATLKIQPSEPRDSAVYFCASGLPTRGGLEETQYFGPGTRLLVL.

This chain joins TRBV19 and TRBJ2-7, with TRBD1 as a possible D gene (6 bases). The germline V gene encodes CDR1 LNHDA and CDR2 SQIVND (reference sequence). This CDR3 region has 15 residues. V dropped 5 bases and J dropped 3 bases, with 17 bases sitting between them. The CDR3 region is CASSPQQGLYYEQYF. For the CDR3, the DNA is TGTGCCAGTAGTCCCCAACAGGGTTTATACTACGAGCAGTACTTC.

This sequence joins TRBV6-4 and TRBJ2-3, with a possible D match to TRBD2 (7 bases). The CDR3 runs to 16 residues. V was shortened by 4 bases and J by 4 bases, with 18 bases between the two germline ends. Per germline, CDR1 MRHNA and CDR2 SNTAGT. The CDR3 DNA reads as TGTGCCAGCAGTGCCAACATCCGGGGGGCGGCAGATACGCAGTATTTT. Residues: CASSANIRGAADTQYF.

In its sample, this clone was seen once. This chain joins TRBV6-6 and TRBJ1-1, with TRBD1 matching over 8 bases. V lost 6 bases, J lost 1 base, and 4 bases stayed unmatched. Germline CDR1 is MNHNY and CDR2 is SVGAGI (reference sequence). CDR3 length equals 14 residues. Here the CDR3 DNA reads TGTGCCAGCAGCTTGGGACAGGCGAACACTGAAGCTTTCTTT. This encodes CASSLGQANTEAFF.